These 14 T cell receptor beta chains were sequenced from one sample in a study of CD8 T cells in Susac syndrome. RNA amounts of about 0.5 to 1 ug underwent reverse transcription with random hexamers. TCRdb processed the immunoSEQ multiplex PCR reads anew with MiXCR; each CDR3 protein has one entry. The table records 90,000 to 150,000 distinct CDR3 sequences, under 95% of them present only once. Material: CD8+ T cells from PBMCs. These receptors all stem from a human donor in good health.

This clonotype was recorded only once. This chain links TRBV4-1 with TRBJ2-2; unclear D gene. The germline V and J ends were trimmed by 4 bases and 0 bases, with 15 bases remaining between them. CDR1 is MGHRA, CDR2 YSYEKL, per germline. This CDR3 contains 17 residues. The CDR3 here is CASSPDVFDPNTGELFF. CDR3 in DNA: TGCGCCAGCAGCCCAGACGTTTTCGACCCGAACACCGGGGAGCTGTTTTTT.

The chain is built from TRBV7-9 and TRBJ2-7; maybe TRBD1 (6 bases). V was trimmed by 5 bases and J by 1 base, leaving 18 bases between them. Germline V gene lookup returns CDR1 SEHNR and CDR2 FQNEAQ (reference sequence). CDR3 length equals 16 residues. The CDR3: CASSQNLGQGSYEQYF. As DNA, the CDR3 is TGTGCCAGCAGCCAAAACCTTGGGCAGGGGTCCTACGAGCAGTACTTC.

This sequence joins TRBV14 and TRBJ2-5; D remains ambiguous. This CDR3 spans 11 amino acids. Germline CDR1 reads SGHDN; CDR2 reads FVKESK. Deletions cut 3 bases from V and 7 bases from J, with 6 bases between. CDR3 sequence reads: CASSQGLTQYF. CDR3 nucleotides: TGTGCCAGCAGCCAGGGGTTGACCCAGTACTTC.

The sample holds a few counts of this clonotype. The genes are TRBV18 and TRBJ2-3; D gene ambiguous. The V end was cut by 2 bases, the J end by 0 bases, with 9 bases between. Germline CDR1 is KGHSH and CDR2 is LQKENI. The CDR3 totals 15 residues. The CDR3 coding sequence is TGTGCCAGCTCACCAGGCGGATCTAGCACAGATACGCAGTATTTT. Protein sequence: CASSPGGSSTDTQYF.

The chain carries TRBV6-5 and TRBJ1-6, with a tentative D call TRBD1 (6 bases). V was clipped by 6 bases and J by 6 bases, with 15 bases between them. Looked up from germline, CDR1 is MNHEY and CDR2 is SVGAGI. The CDR3 length is 15 residues. CDR3 amino acids: CASSRQARLNSPLHF. The CDR3 nucleotides read TGTGCCAGCAGCAGACAGGCCAGACTTAATTCACCCCTCCACTTT.

The chain recombines TRBV12-3 or TRBV12-4 with TRBJ2-6; 9 nucleotides line up with TRBD2. V was clipped by 5 bases and J by 0 bases; unmatched bases: 8. This CDR3 is built from 18 residues. The CDR3: CASSNSGGRSSGANVLTF. CDR3 DNA: TGTGCCAGCAGTAATAGCGGGGGCAGGTCCTCTGGGGCCAACGTCCTGACTTTC.

This clonotype was observed a few times. This sequence joins TRBV6-2 or TRBV6-3 and TRBJ2-7; 7 bases match TRBD1. Germline trimming cut 7 bases from V and 0 bases from J; bases unmatched to any gene: 9. This CDR3 region has 15 residues. Per germline, CDR1 MNHEY and CDR2 SVGEGT. The CDR3 loop is CASNPRDRSSYEQYF. The CDR3, as DNA: TGTGCCAGCAATCCTAGGGACAGATCCTCCTACGAGCAGTACTTC.

V gene TRBV7-9 combines with J gene TRBJ1-1; D is unresolved. Germline V lookup: CDR1 SEHNR, CDR2 FQNEAQ (reference sequence). This CDR3 has 14 residues. V was shortened by 1 base and J by 1 base, with 7 bases between the two germline ends. DNA for the CDR3: TGTGCCAGCAGCTTAGGTATTTGGAACACTGAAGCTTTCTTT. It is translated as CASSLGIWNTEAFF. Supplemented by reference TRBV7-9 and TRBJ1-1, the full variable domain reads DTGVSQNPRHKITKRGQNVTFRCDPISEHNRLYWYRQTLGQGPEFLTYFQNEAQLEKSRLLSDRFSAERPKGSFSTLEIQRTEQGDSAMYLCASSLGIWNTEAFFGQGTRLTVV.

This chain links TRBV5-1 with TRBJ1-1; D is uncertain. The CDR3 consists of 13 residues. Trimming removed 3 bases at V and 6 bases at J, with 12 bases between. CDR1 and CDR2 from the germline V gene are SGHRS and YFSETQ. The chain's CDR3 is CASSSFSGAEAFF. The CDR3 DNA is TGCGCCAGCAGCTCGTTCTCGGGTGCTGAAGCTTTCTTT.

This clonotype was recorded only once. This chain uses TRBV6-1 with TRBJ2-1; tentatively, D is TRBD1 (5 bases). Trimming left V 6 bases short and J 0 bases short, with 9 bases between. Germline V lookup: CDR1 MNHNS, CDR2 SASEGT. This CDR3 has 14 amino acids. The chain's CDR3 is CASRGLSSYNEQFF. In nucleotides, the CDR3 is TGTGCCAGCAGGGGGCTTAGCTCCTACAATGAGCAGTTCTTC.

The chain couples TRBV3-1 to TRBJ2-7; 13 bases fit TRBD2. After removal of 0 bases from V and 9 bases from J, the junction contained 8 bases not matched to a gene. The CDR3 consists of 16 residues. Germline CDR1 and CDR2: LGHDT and YNNKEL (reference sequence). The CDR3 DNA follows: TGTGCCAGCAGCCAAGATTCGGGACTAGCGGGAAACGGGCAGTACTTC. Its protein is CASSQDSGLAGNGQYF.

This rearrangement joins TRBV7-2 to TRBJ2-1; TRBD1 might be the D (6 bases). The CDR3 loop spans 15 amino acids. Germline V gene data show CDR1 as SGHTA and CDR2 as FQGNSA. The V and J ends lost 3 bases and 8 bases respectively, with 17 bases between them. CDR3 amino acids: CASSFGTKGSHEQFF. The CDR3 DNA reads as TGTGCCAGCAGCTTCGGGACAAAAGGAAGCCATGAGCAGTTCTTC.

J is TRBJ1-4 and V is TRBV19, with unresolved D. Per the germline V gene, CDR1 is LNHDA and CDR2 is SQIVND (reference sequence). This CDR3 is built from 14 residues. V was cut by 1 base and J by 8 bases, with 11 bases left in between. Here the CDR3 reads CASSIAVGKEKLFF. The CDR3 DNA is TGTGCCAGTAGTATAGCCGTCGGGAAAGAAAAACTGTTTTTT. Drawing the rest from reference TRBV19 and TRBJ1-4, the complete variable domain is DGGITQSPKYLFRKEGQNVTLSCEQNLNHDAMYWYRQDPGQGLRLIYYSQIVNDFQKGDIAEGYSVSREKKESFPLTVTSAQKNPTAFYLCASSIAVGKEKLFFGSGTQLSVL.

This clonotype was seen once. This chain links TRBV6-2 or TRBV6-3 with TRBJ2-7; D is unresolved. Per germline, CDR1 MNHEY and CDR2 SVGEGT. The V end was cut by 7 bases, the J end by 4 bases, with 8 bases between. This CDR3 is 11 amino acids long. CDR3 sequence reads: CASMTAYEQYF. The CDR3 bases are TGTGCCAGCATGACCGCATACGAGCAGTACTTC.